This T cell receptor (beta chain) emerged from a study of T cell responses to AZD1222 COVID-19 vaccine. Study observations and caveats: Nearly half of spike-specific TCRs reportedly target variant regions that are unmutated in the B.1.351 and B.1.1.7 variants. None of the repertoires were sampled until the peak T cell response had passed. Clonal diversity may have been underestimated in mostly white British donors.

The data were produced by immunoSEQ multiplex PCR, yet TCRdb's version contains in-frame clones alone and is incomplete. The sample shows about 150,000 clones, roughly 90% of them seen only once. About this clone itself: Antigen unknown.

Timing groups of about 4 and about 12 weeks for second doses were pooled. Germline loops: CDR1 KGHSH, CDR2 LQKENI. Trimming left V 2 bases short and J 4 bases short, with 8 bases between. CDR3 length: 14 amino acids. The chain has TRBV18 and TRBJ2-2, with D unclear. Sample: peripheral blood, taken 28 days after the second AZD1222 dose. This receptor was obtained from an adult who received the AZD1222 COVID-19 vaccine. The CDR3 spells CASSPERTTGELFF. CDR3 bases: TGTGCCAGCTCACCAGAACGCACCACCGGGGAGCTGTTTTTT.